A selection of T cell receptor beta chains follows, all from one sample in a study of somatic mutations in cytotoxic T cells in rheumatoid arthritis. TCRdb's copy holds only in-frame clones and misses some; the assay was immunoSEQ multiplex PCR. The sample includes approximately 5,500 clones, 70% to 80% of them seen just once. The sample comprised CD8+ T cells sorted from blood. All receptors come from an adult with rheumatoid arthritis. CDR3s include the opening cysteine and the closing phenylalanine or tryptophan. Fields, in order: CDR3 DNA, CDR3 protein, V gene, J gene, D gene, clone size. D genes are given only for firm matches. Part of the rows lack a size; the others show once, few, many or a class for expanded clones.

TGTGCCAGCAATAGTTTCCCCACCACAGATACGCAGTATTTT	CASNSFPTTDTQYF	TRBV9	TRBJ2-3	-	few
TGTGCCAGCAGTTCCTTCCAAGCCGACGGCTACGAGCAGTACTTC	CASSSFQADGYEQYF	TRBV27	TRBJ2-7	-	-
TGCGCCAGCAGCATTTCAGGGGGGGGCGCAGATACGCAGTATTTT	CASSISGGGADTQYF	TRBV5-1	TRBJ2-3	-	-
TGCGCCAGCAGCCACCTCCTCGGACGGTCCTACGAGCAGTACTTC	CASSHLLGRSYEQYF	TRBV4-1	TRBJ2-7	-	-
TGCGCCAGCAGCCCCCTGGACCGGGGGGGGTCCGACGAGCAGTACTTC	CASSPLDRGGSDEQYF	TRBV4-3	TRBJ2-7	TRBD2	-
TGTGCCAGCAGCGTGACAGGGAGCTCCTACAATGAGCAGTTCTTC	CASSVTGSSYNEQFF	TRBV7-8	TRBJ2-1	TRBD1	-
TGTGCCAGCAGCTTAGGGGGTCCACAGAACACTGAAGCTTTCTTT	CASSLGGPQNTEAFF	TRBV7-6	TRBJ1-1	-	-
TGTGCCACCCACGTCTTAGCAGGGACTAACTATGGCTACACCTTC	CATHVLAGTNYGYTF	TRBV6-1	TRBJ1-2	-	-
TGTGCCAGCAGCGGGGGGGGCTACGAGCAGTACTTC	CASSGGGYEQYF	TRBV9	TRBJ2-7	TRBD2	-
TGTGCCAGCAGCTCTGTCGGAGCTTTCTTT	CASSSVGAFF	TRBV5-8	TRBJ1-1	-	-
TGTGCCAGCAGTTATCTAAGACAGTCCCCAGATACGCAGTATTTT	CASSYLRQSPDTQYF	TRBV28	TRBJ2-3	-	-
TGTGCCAGCAGCTTATACCCGAACACTGAAGCTTTCTTT	CASSLYPNTEAFF	TRBV7-9	TRBJ1-1	-	-
TGTGCCAGCAGTTTAGCCTCGAGGGACCCCGAGCAGTACTTC	CASSLASRDPEQYF	TRBV28	TRBJ2-7	-	few
TGTGCCAGCAGAGTACAGGAAGTCTACTCCTACGAGCAGTACTTC	CASRVQEVYSYEQYF	TRBV2	TRBJ2-7	-	-
TGTGCCAGCAGTGAACTTCCGGGACAGAACTATGGCTACACCTTC	CASSELPGQNYGYTF	TRBV2	TRBJ1-2	TRBD1	-
TGCAGCGCCACAAGGGGGAATGAACCCTACGAGCAGTACTTC	CSATRGNEPYEQYF	TRBV29-1	TRBJ2-7	-	-
TGTGCCTGGAGTGCCGGGGCCCACACAGATACGCAGTATTTT	CAWSAGAHTDTQYF	TRBV30	TRBJ2-3	-	-
TGTGCCAGCAGTTACTCCATGACTGGGGCCAACGTCCTGACTTTC	CASSYSMTGANVLTF	TRBV6-5	TRBJ2-6	-	-
TGTGCCACCAGCAGAGATCCAGTAGGCAATCAGCCCCAGCATTTT	CATSRDPVGNQPQHF	TRBV15	TRBJ1-5	-	-
TGCGCCAGCAGCCAAGAATTTTGGACCGAGCAGTACTTC	CASSQEFWTEQYF	TRBV4-1	TRBJ2-7	-	-
TGTGCCAGCAGCGTGACAGGGGGCCGTAACAATGAGCAGTTCTTC	CASSVTGGRNNEQFF	TRBV6-6	TRBJ2-1	TRBD1	-
TGTGCCAGCAGCTACAGGGATAACTATGGCTACACCTTC	CASSYRDNYGYTF	TRBV7-9	TRBJ1-2	-	-
TGTGCCAGCAGTTTAATACAGGGGTACGAGCAGTACTTC	CASSLIQGYEQYF	TRBV27	TRBJ2-7	TRBD1	-
TGTGCCAGAGGGGTCGCAGGGGGCACTGAAGCTTTCTTT	CARGVAGGTEAFF	TRBV2	TRBJ1-1	TRBD1	-
TGTGCCAGCAGTTCAGGACAGACAGATACGCAGTATTTT	CASSSGQTDTQYF	TRBV27	TRBJ2-3	-	-
TGTGCCAGCAGTGAAGAGACCTCCTTCCCTCTTTCCAGTTACAATGAGCAGTTCTTC	CASSEETSFPLSSYNEQFF	TRBV2	TRBJ2-1	-	-
TGTGCCAGCAGTGTTAGTGCGAACACCGGGGAGCTGTTTTTT	CASSVSANTGELFF	TRBV6-1	TRBJ2-2	-	-
TGTGCCAGCAGCTTGTGGGCAGGGCCGGGCTATGGCTACACCTTC	CASSLWAGPGYGYTF	TRBV5-6	TRBJ1-2	-	-
TGTGCCAGCAGTCGTCAAGTAGATTCACCCCTCCACTTT	CASSRQVDSPLHF	TRBV14	TRBJ1-6	-	-
TGTGCCAGCATTCGGGACAGGAGGGCCTACAATGAGCAGTTCTTC	CASIRDRRAYNEQFF	TRBV27	TRBJ2-1	TRBD1	-
TGCGCCAGCAGCTTGGGGCAGGGTGGAAGCGAGCAGTACTTC	CASSLGQGGSEQYF	TRBV5-1	TRBJ2-7	-	few
TGTGCCAGCAGTTTATTCGTCGTCGGGGGACTAGCGGGGTTCAATGAGCAGTTCTTC	CASSLFVVGGLAGFNEQFF	TRBV27	TRBJ2-1	TRBD2	-
TGTGCCAGCAGCCAACGGCTTGGGGGGACTGAAGCTTTCTTT	CASSQRLGGTEAFF	TRBV5-4	TRBJ1-1	-	-
TGTGCCAGCAGCTTGGCGACAGGGGGAAATGAAAAACTGTTTTTT	CASSLATGGNEKLFF	TRBV5-6	TRBJ1-4	TRBD1	-
TGTGCCAGCAGTTATATTGACAGGGGACAGAACACTGAAGCTTTCTTT	CASSYIDRGQNTEAFF	TRBV6-6	TRBJ1-1	TRBD1	-
TGTGCCAGCAGCCCCTCGGGAACGAACGAAGCTTTCTTT	CASSPSGTNEAFF	TRBV7-9	TRBJ1-1	-	few
TGTGCCAGCAGCCCCTTAAGGACAGATACGCAGTATTTT	CASSPLRTDTQYF	TRBV5-4	TRBJ2-3	-	once
TGTGCCAGCAGAAGATTTGATAGCAATCAGCCCCAGCATTTT	CASRRFDSNQPQHF	TRBV5-4	TRBJ1-5	-	-
TGTGCCAGCAGCAGAGTTTTAGCGGGGGGGGGCAATGAGCAGTTCTTC	CASSRVLAGGGNEQFF	TRBV7-9	TRBJ2-1	TRBD2	-
TGTGCCAGTAGTATAGCGGGGGCCCCGAACTCCTACGAGCAGTACTTC	CASSIAGAPNSYEQYF	TRBV19	TRBJ2-7	-	-